The clone carrying this T cell receptor beta chain has more than one count but fewer than ten. This specimen belongs to a study of blood T cell repertoires in COVID-19. Overall study context: The origin of the acute and convalescent COVID-19 samples was the United States, Italy and Spain. PBMCs, B-cell-depleted T cells, or T cells were the source of the cDNA or gDNA that made up the material.

The germline V gene encodes CDR1 SGHRS and CDR2 YFSETQ. V lost 0 bases and J 2 bases, leaving 11 bases between the germline ends. This CDR3 contains 15 residues. Per the original methods: How many nucleated cells were present was estimated from reference gene primer amplification. Data came from immunoSEQ multiplex PCR; TCRdb stores just in-frame clones and leaves some out. Clone size and V and J calls were adopted from that table, with D and trimming inferred from the DNA. The sample has approximately 50,000 clones, more than 80% seen once. The V gene is TRBV5-1, the J gene TRBJ1-1, with no clear D. What was sequenced was peripheral blood. The sequence derives from a man between 60 and 75 years old with acute or convalescent COVID-19. In DNA form, the CDR3 reads TGCGCCAGCAGCTTGGCCGAGAGGCGTAACACTGAAGCTTTCTTT. Translation gives CASSLAERRNTEAFF. The entire variable domain, with the rest obtained from reference TRBV5-1 and TRBJ1-1, is as follows: KAGVTQTPRYLIKTRGQQVTLSCSPISGHRSVSWYQQTPGQGLQFLFEYFSETQRNKGNFPGRFSGRQFSNSRSEMNVSTLELGDSALYLCASSLAERRNTEAFFGQGTRLTVV.